One sample yielded the 10 T cell receptor beta chains listed below, sequenced in a study of cytomegalovirus exposure and HLA in healthy donors. Primers: 60 Vbeta forward and 13 Jbeta reverse. Profiling relied on immunoSEQ multiplex PCR, and the TCRdb table lists in-frame clones only, not all of them. The sample consists of 45,000 to 60,000 clones, around 80% of them appearing once. Material: PBMCs. These receptors all stem from a man aged 30 to 45 in good health and CMV-seropositive.

The chain is built from TRBV28 and TRBJ1-5; TRBD1 matches 9 bases. CDR3 length: 16 amino acids. Germline loops: CDR1 MDHEN, CDR2 SYDVKM. V dropped 5 bases and J dropped 5; count of bases not matched to a gene: 10. Here the CDR3 reads CASSPRDRVRYQPQHF. CDR3 coding DNA: TGTGCCAGCAGTCCGAGGGACAGGGTACGTTATCAGCCCCAGCATTTT. Looking up the rest from reference TRBV28 and TRBJ1-5 gives the full variable domain: DVKVTQSSRYLVKRTGEKVFLECVQDMDHENMFWYRQDPGLGLRLIYFSYDVKMKEKGDIPEGYSVSREKKERFSLILESASTNQTSMYLCASSPRDRVRYQPQHFGDGTRLSIL.

The chain couples TRBV6-4 to TRBJ1-2; 10 nucleotides agree with TRBD1. The germline gives CDR1 MRHNA, CDR2 SNTAGT. The CDR3 has 16 residues. The V segment lost 6 bases and the J segment 7 bases; nucleotides outside the gene matches: 14. CDR3 amino acids: CASSVTGTGAAGGYTF. The CDR3 nucleotides read TGTGCCAGCAGCGTAACCGGGACAGGGGCTGCCGGTGGCTACACCTTC.

J is TRBJ1-5 and V is TRBV28; the D is unclear. Trimming stripped 8 bases from V and 7 bases from J, with 9 bases between. Germline V lookup: CDR1 MDHEN, CDR2 SYDVKM. The CDR3 has 11 residues. This CDR3 is CASEGGQPQHF. Written as DNA, the CDR3 is TGTGCCAGCGAGGGAGGCCAGCCCCAGCATTTT.

CDR3 residues: CASSFPTGGQVRTGELFF. The DNA for the CDR3 is TGTGCCAGCAGCTTCCCGACAGGGGGCCAAGTTAGGACCGGGGAGCTGTTTTTT. The chain couples TRBV7-2 to TRBJ2-2, with 10 bases identical to TRBD1. The germline V gene has CDR1 SGHTA and CDR2 FQGNSA. This CDR3 is 18 amino acids long. The J segment lost 5 bases and the V segment lost 3 bases, leaving 12 bases of the junction unmatched.

The gene calls are TRBV28 and TRBJ1-4; no firm D call. Between the trimmed V and J ends, which lost 2 bases and 0 bases, there was a span of 4 bases. This CDR3 region has 14 residues. Germline CDR1 is MDHEN and CDR2 is SYDVKM. The chain's CDR3 is CASSLLATNEKLFF. CDR3 DNA: TGTGCCAGCAGTTTACTTGCAACTAATGAAAAACTGTTTTTT. The entire variable domain, with the rest obtained from reference TRBV28 and TRBJ1-4, is as follows: DVKVTQSSRYLVKRTGEKVFLECVQDMDHENMFWYRQDPGLGLRLIYFSYDVKMKEKGDIPEGYSVSREKKERFSLILESASTNQTSMYLCASSLLATNEKLFFGSGTQLSVL.

V is TRBV7-3 and J is TRBJ2-1, with a weak D call TRBD2 (5 bases). V lost 3 bases to trimming and J lost 8 bases, with 11 bases between them. The CDR3 spans 13 residues. CDR1 is SGHTA, CDR2 FQGTGA, per germline. CDR3 coding DNA: TGTGCCAGCAGCTTGAGACTAATCGATGAGCAGTTCTTC. Protein product: CASSLRLIDEQFF.

This chain connects TRBV7-9 to TRBJ1-2, with a weak D call TRBD1 (5 bases). This CDR3 has 13 residues. Trimming cost V 6 bases and J 5 bases, with 13 bases left between them. Germline CDR1 reads SEHNR; CDR2 reads FQNEAQ (reference sequence). The CDR3 sequence: CASSRDGLYGYTF. The DNA for the CDR3 is TGTGCCAGCAGTAGGGACGGACTATATGGCTACACCTTC.

A few counts support this clone. The chain carries TRBV5-5 and TRBJ2-3; TRBD2 matches 8 bases. CDR3 size: 16 residues. The V and J ends lost 5 bases and 2 bases, in that order; junction bases with no gene match: 10. CDR1 SGHKS and CDR2 YYEKEE come from the germline V gene (reference sequence). CDR3 coding DNA: TGTGCCAGCAGTGCAATAGCGGGGCAGGTCACAGATACGCAGTATTTT. Residues: CASSAIAGQVTDTQYF.

This chain connects TRBV2 to TRBJ2-1; 7 bases match TRBD1. The V gene end was trimmed by 9 bases and the J gene end by 4 bases; junction bases not matched to a gene: 3. The CDR3 sequence is 12 residues long. Germline values: CDR1 SNHLY, CDR2 FYNNEI. The CDR3, as DNA: TGTGCCAGAAGGGGACAGTACAATGAGCAGTTCTTC. Residues: CARRGQYNEQFF.

V usage is TRBV6-5 and J usage is TRBJ1-6, with TRBD1 identical over 9 bases. J gave up 7 bases and V 5 bases, and 6 bases lay outside the gene matches. Germline lookup yields CDR1 MNHEY and CDR2 SVGAGI. The CDR3 loop spans 15 amino acids. CDR3 residues: CASSPYRGLNSPLHF. The CDR3 DNA reads as TGTGCCAGCAGTCCCTACAGGGGGCTGAATTCACCCCTCCACTTT.